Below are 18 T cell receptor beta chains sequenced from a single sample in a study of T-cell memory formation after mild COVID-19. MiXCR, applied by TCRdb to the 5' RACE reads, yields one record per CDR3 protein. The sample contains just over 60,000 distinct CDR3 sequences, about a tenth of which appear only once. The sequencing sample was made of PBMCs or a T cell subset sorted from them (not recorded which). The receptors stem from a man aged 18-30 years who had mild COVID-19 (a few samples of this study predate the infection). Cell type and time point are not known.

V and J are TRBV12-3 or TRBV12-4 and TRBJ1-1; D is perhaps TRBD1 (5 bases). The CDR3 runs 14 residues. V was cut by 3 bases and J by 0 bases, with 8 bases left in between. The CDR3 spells CASSLGPMNTEAFF. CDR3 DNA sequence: TGTGCCAGCAGTTTGGGACCGATGAACACTGAAGCTTTCTTT.

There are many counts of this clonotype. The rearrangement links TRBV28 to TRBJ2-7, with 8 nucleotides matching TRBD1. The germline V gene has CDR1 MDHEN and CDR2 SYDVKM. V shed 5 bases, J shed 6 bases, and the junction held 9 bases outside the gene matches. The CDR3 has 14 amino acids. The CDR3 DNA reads TGTGCCAGCAGTGATAGGACAGGGTCGGTCGAGCAGTACTTC. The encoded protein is CASSDRTGSVEQYF.

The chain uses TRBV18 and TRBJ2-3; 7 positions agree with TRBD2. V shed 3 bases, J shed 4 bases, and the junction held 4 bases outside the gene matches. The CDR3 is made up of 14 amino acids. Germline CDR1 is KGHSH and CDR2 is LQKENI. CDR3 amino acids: CASSPRGGADTQYF. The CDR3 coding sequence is TGTGCCAGCTCACCCCGTGGGGGGGCAGATACGCAGTATTTT.

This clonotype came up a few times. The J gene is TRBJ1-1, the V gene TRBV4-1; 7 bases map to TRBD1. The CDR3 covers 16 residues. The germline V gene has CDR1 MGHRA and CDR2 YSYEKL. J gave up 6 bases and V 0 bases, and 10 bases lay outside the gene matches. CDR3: CASSQDGTRQGAEAFF. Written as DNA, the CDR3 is TGCGCCAGCAGCCAAGACGGAACTAGACAGGGCGCTGAAGCTTTCTTT.

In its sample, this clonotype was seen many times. CDR3 protein: CASSKGDREDTGELFF. The CDR3 bases are TGCGCCAGCAGCAAGGGGGACAGGGAGGACACCGGGGAGCTGTTTTTT. This chain links TRBV5-1 with TRBJ2-2, with TRBD1 identical over 9 bases. The CDR3 loop spans 16 amino acids. In germline, CDR1 is SGHRS, CDR2 YFSETQ. The V segment lost 4 bases and the J segment 3 bases; nucleotides outside the gene matches: 7.

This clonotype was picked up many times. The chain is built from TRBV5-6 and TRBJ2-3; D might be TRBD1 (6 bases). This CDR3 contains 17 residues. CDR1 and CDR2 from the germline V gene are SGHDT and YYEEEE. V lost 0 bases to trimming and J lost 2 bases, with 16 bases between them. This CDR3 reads CASSLDREEGSTDTQYF. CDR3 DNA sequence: TGTGCCAGCAGCTTGGACAGGGAAGAAGGGTCCACAGATACGCAGTATTTT.

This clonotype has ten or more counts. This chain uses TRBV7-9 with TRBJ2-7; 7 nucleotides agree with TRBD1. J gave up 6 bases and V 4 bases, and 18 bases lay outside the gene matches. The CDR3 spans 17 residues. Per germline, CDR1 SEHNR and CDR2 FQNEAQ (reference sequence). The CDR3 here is CASSSEGVTGSYSEQYF. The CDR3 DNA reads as TGTGCCAGCAGCTCCGAGGGGGTGACAGGGTCTTATTCCGAGCAGTACTTC. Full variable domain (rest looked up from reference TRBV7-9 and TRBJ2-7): DTGVSQNPRHKITKRGQNVTFRCDPISEHNRLYWYRQTLGQGPEFLTYFQNEAQLEKSRLLSDRFSAERPKGSFSTLEIQRTEQGDSAMYLCASSSEGVTGSYSEQYFGPGTRLTVT.

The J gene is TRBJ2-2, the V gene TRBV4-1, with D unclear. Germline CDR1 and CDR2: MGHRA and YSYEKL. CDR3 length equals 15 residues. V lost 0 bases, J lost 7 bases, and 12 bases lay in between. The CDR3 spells CASSQDPNAYGELFF. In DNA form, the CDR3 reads TGCGCCAGCAGCCAAGATCCCAACGCTTACGGGGAGCTGTTTTTT.

The DNA for the CDR3 is TGTGCCAGCAGCGCGACCGGACTAGCGGGGGGGTTTGAGCAGTTCTTC. This codes for CASSATGLAGGFEQFF. V and J are TRBV9 and TRBJ2-1; 15 positions agree with TRBD2. J lost 9 bases, V lost 3 bases, and 7 bases had no gene match. The CDR3 is made up of 16 amino acids. CDR1 and CDR2 from the germline V gene are SGDLS and YYNGEE.

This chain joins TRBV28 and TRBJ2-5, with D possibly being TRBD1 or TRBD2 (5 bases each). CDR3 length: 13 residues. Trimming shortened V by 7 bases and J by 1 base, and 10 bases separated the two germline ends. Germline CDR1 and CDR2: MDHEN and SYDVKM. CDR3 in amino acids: CASTGTVQETQYF. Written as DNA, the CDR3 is TGTGCCAGCACCGGGACCGTCCAAGAGACCCAGTACTTC.

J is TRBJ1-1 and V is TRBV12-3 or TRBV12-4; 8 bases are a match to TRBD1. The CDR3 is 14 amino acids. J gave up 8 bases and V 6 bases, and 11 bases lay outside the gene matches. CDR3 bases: TGTGCCAGCAGACGCAATGACAGGGGTGCGGAAGCTTTCTTT. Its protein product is CASRRNDRGAEAFF.

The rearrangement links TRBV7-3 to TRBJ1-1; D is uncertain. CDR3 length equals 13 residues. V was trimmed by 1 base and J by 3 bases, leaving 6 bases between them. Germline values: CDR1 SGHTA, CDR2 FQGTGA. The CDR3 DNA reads TGTGCCAGCAGCTTAATGGTGGACACTGAAGCTTTCTTT. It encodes CASSLMVDTEAFF.

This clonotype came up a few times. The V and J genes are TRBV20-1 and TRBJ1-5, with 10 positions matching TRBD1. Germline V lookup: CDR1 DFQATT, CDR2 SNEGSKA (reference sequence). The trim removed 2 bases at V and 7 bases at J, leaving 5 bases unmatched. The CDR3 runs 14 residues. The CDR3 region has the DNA TGCAGTGCTAGAAGGGACAGGGGCGGCCAGCCCCAGCATTTT. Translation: CSARRDRGGQPQHF.

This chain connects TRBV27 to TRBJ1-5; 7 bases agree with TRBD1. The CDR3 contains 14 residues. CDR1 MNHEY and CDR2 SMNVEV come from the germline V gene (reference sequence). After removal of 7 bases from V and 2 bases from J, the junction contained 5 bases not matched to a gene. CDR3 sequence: CASNNRGGNQPQHF. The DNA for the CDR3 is TGTGCCAGCAACAACAGGGGTGGCAATCAGCCCCAGCATTTT.

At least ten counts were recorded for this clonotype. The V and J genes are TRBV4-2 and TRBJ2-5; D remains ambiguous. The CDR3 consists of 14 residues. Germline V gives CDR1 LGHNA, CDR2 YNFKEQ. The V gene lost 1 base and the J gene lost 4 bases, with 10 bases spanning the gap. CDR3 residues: CASSQVEGAETQYF. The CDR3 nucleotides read TGTGCCAGCAGCCAAGTTGAAGGAGCAGAGACCCAGTACTTC.

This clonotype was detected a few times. Here the CDR3 reads CASSRTGTGDQPQHF. The DNA of the CDR3 is TGTGCCAGCAGTCGAACAGGGACGGGGGATCAGCCCCAGCATTTT. The rearrangement joins TRBV27 to TRBJ1-5, with D perhaps matching TRBD1 (6 bases). Germline loops: CDR1 MNHEY, CDR2 SMNVEV (reference sequence). This CDR3 contains 15 residues. The V and J ends lost 5 bases and 5 bases respectively, with 16 bases between them.

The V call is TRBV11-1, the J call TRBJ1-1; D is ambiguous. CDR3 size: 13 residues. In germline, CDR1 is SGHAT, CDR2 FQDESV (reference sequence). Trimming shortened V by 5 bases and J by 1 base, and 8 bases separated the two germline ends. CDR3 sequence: CASSPGKNTEAFF. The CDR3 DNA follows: TGTGCCAGCAGCCCCGGGAAGAACACTGAAGCTTTCTTT.

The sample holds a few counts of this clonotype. As DNA, the CDR3 is TGCAGCGTGACAGTGCCGAACACTGAAGCTTTCTTT. Protein product: CSVTVPNTEAFF. V usage is TRBV29-1 and J usage is TRBJ1-1; D may be TRBD1 (5 bases). CDR3 length: 12 residues. Germline V gene lookup returns CDR1 SQVTM and CDR2 ANQGSEA. The V and J ends lost 6 bases and 1 base respectively, with 9 bases between them.